This is a list of T cell receptor beta chains from one sample in a study of blood T cell repertoires in COVID-19. The assay was immunoSEQ multiplex PCR, and TCRdb's table has in-frame clones only and misses some. The data contain roughly 250,000 clones, around 89% of them seen just once; the ten biggest clones take up more than 1%. The sequenced material came from PBMCs or T cells enriched from blood (not recorded which). The receptors stem from a middle-aged woman with acute COVID-19. CDR3s leave out the opening cysteine and the closing phenylalanine or tryptophan. Expanded clones get a size class; other rows say once, few or many, or leave the size out.

j_call v_call clone_size cdr3_aa
TRBJ1-1 TRBV5-1 . ASSSQGPRATEAF
TRBJ1-2 TRBV13 . ASSLLEAEGSGYT
TRBJ1-3 TRBV20-1 . SARSGNTIY
TRBJ2-4 TRBV12-3/TRBV12-4 . ASSLSGSDIQY
TRBJ1-2 TRBV29-1 . SVEGTGDGYT
TRBJ2-7 TRBV28 . ASRSGDRSYEQY
TRBJ1-5 TRBV6-5 . ASINPDQPQH
TRBJ1-2 TRBV6-5 . ASIEGTGPYGYT
TRBJ1-2 TRBV19 once ASSRGMDYGYT
TRBJ2-3 TRBV24-1 . ATSGLAGITDTQY
TRBJ2-1 TRBV27 . ASSLYRTSGRVYNEQF
TRBJ2-2 TRBV15 . ATSRDRSGRVGELF
TRBJ1-1 TRBV5-1 . ASSLDSGTGGTEAF
TRBJ2-2 TRBV11-3 . ASSLDRGSNGELF
TRBJ2-3 TRBV20-1 . SASRDSSTDTQY
TRBJ2-7 TRBV28 . ASSLQASYEQY
TRBJ1-1 TRBV7-6 . ASSLTGFVEAF
TRBJ2-6 TRBV2 few ASSEGLLSGANVLT
TRBJ2-2 TRBV18 . ASSATSSNTGELF
TRBJ2-3 TRBV7-9 few ASSPSTDTQY
TRBJ2-2 TRBV7-2 . ASSQLAWSTGELF
TRBJ2-3 TRBV5-4 many ASSLQTSLGDTQY
TRBJ2-5 TRBV19 . ASKAGLLHTQETQY
TRBJ2-1 TRBV7-2 . ASTPSPNEQF
TRBJ1-2 TRBV6-5 . ASRTGFSTNYGYT
TRBJ2-2 TRBV15 . ATSSGSGANTGELF
TRBJ2-1 TRBV7-3 . ASSSTDEQF
TRBJ2-2 TRBV6-2/TRBV6-3 . ASSDRTSGRSGPGELF
TRBJ2-5 TRBV7-8 . ASSIGLAGIQETQY
TRBJ1-1 TRBV28 once ASTSTAVPAF
TRBJ2-7 TRBV5-6 . ASGRREEQY
TRBJ2-1 TRBV7-9 . ASSFLAVYNEQF
TRBJ2-4 TRBV27 . ASSPTSAGFDIQY
TRBJ1-2 TRBV27 . ASSSANSPPDYGYT
TRBJ1-1 TRBV18 . ASSPQLTRNTEAF
TRBJ1-5 TRBV19 . ASNSGFRNQPQH
TRBJ1-5 TRBV18 . ASSPTGGVNQPQH
TRBJ2-2 TRBV2 . ASSDTGWEGTGELF
TRBJ2-5 TRBV30 . AWSVPLAARQETQY
TRBJ1-1 TRBV6-6 . ASSYSDRADSAF
TRBJ1-2 TRBV28 . ASSFQRLGYT
TRBJ2-7 TRBV28 once ASSNRVRDEQY
TRBJ2-2 TRBV19 . ASSAPDRAYGGELF
TRBJ2-1 TRBV19 . ASSSLAGFSYNEQF
TRBJ2-3 TRBV9 once ASTPTGWGTDTQY
TRBJ1-2 TRBV2 once ASSVMGGDYGYT
TRBJ2-3 TRBV24-1 . ATSEWREGRTDTQY
TRBJ2-1 TRBV5-1 . ASSWGQGVF
TRBJ1-2 TRBV5-1 . ASSPRRAGGNYGYT
TRBJ2-1 TRBV30 . AWSRSGSYNEQF